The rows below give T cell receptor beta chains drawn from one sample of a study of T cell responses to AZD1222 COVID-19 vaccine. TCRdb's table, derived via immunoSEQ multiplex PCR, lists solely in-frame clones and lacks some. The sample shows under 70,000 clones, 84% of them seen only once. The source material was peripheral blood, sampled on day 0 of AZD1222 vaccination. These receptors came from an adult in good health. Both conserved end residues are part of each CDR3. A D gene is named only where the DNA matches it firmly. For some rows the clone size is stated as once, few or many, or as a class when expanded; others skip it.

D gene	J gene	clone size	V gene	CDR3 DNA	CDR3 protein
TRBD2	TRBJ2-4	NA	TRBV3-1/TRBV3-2	TGTGCCAGCAGCCAAGATGCCCCCAGAGCTAGCGGGGGCATAATGGCCAAAAACATTCAGTACTTC	CASSQDAPRASGGIMAKNIQYF
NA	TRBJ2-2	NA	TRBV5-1	TGCGCCAGCAGCCCCGTGGGGGACACCGGGGAGCTGTTTTTT	CASSPVGDTGELFF
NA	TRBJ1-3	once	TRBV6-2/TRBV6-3	TGTGCCAGCAGCCTGGACGCTTCCGGGGGACCTGGAAACACCATATATTTT	CASSLDASGGPGNTIYF
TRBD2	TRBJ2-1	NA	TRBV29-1	TGCAGCGTTGAACGGGGACTAGCGGGAGTCAATGAGCAGTTCTTC	CSVERGLAGVNEQFF
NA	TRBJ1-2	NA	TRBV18	TGTGCCAGCTCACCCCTCCCGACTAACTATGGCTACACCTTC	CASSPLPTNYGYTF
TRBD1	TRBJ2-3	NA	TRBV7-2	TGTGCCAGCGCGGTCCAACAGGGGGCAGATACGCAGTATTTT	CASAVQQGADTQYF
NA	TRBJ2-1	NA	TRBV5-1	TGCGCCAGCAGCCTCCGGGACGGTCATTACAATGAGCAGTTCTTC	CASSLRDGHYNEQFF
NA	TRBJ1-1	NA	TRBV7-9	TGTGCCAGCAGCCCAGGAGACAGACTACTGAACACTGAAGCTTTCTTT	CASSPGDRLLNTEAFF
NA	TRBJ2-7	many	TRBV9	TGTGCCAGCAGCCATGACGGAGTCTACGAGCAGTACTTC	CASSHDGVYEQYF
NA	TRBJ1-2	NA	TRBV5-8	TGTGCCAGCAGCTTGGAAGGGGACCCAACATCTAACTATGGCTACACCTTC	CASSLEGDPTSNYGYTF
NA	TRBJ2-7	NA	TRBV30	TGTGCCTGGAGTCTCCCTGCCTCCTACGAGCAGTACTTC	CAWSLPASYEQYF
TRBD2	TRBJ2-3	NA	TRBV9	TGTGCCAGCAGCGTAGCCGGGGGGAGTAGCACAGATACGCAGTATTTT	CASSVAGGSSTDTQYF
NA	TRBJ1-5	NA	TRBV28	TGTGCCAGCTGCTTAGGAGGGGATGGTCAGCCCCAGCATTTT	CASCLGGDGQPQHF
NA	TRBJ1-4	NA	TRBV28	TGTGCCACCCAAATCAGGGAAAAACTGTTTTTT	CATQIREKLFF
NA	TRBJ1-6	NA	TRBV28	TGTGCCAGCAGATTCCGGGACATCTATAATTCACCCCTCCACTTT	CASRFRDIYNSPLHF
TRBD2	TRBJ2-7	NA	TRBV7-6	TGTGCCAGCAGCTTAGCTCCTCCGGGACTAGCCCACGAGCAGTACTTC	CASSLAPPGLAHEQYF
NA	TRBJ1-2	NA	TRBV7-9	TGTGCCAGCAGCCCGACCCTCCCGGGCTACACCTTC	CASSPTLPGYTF
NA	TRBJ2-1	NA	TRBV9	TGTGCCAGCAGCGTTCCTCGGAGAGCGGAGCAGTTCTTC	CASSVPRRAEQFF
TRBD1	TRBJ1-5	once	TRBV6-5	TGTGCCAGCAGGGGACAGGGAACTAATCAGCCCCAGCATTTT	CASRGQGTNQPQHF
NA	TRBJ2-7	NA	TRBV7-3	TGTGCCAGCAGCCCCGTCGGTGGGGACTACGAGCAGTACTTC	CASSPVGGDYEQYF
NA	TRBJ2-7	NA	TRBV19	TGTGCCAGTAGTAATCAGAGACACGAGCAGTACTTC	CASSNQRHEQYF
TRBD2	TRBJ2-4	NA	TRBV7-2	TGTGCCAGCAGCTTAGCGAAGGGAATAGGACTAGCGGGGGGTCTAGCCAAAAACATTCAGTACTTC	CASSLAKGIGLAGGLAKNIQYF
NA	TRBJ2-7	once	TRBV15	TGTGCCACCAGCAGAGATCATGGGACGGCCACCTACGAGCAGTACTTC	CATSRDHGTATYEQYF
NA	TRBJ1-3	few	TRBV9	TGTGCCAGCAGCTCTAACTCTGGAAACACCATATATTTT	CASSSNSGNTIYF
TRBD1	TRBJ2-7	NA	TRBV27	TGTGCCAGCAGTTCGCCGGGACAGACAAGCTCCTACGAGCAGTACTTC	CASSSPGQTSSYEQYF
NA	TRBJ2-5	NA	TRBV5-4	TGTGCCAGCAGCCGGGACTCCCAAGAGACCCAGTACTTC	CASSRDSQETQYF
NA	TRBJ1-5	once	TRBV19	TGTGCCAGTAGCCTGGGAACGGTAAGCAATCAGCCCCAGCATTTT	CASSLGTVSNQPQHF
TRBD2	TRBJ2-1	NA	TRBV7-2	TGTGCCAGCAGGTTTCCGGGACTAGCGGGTTCCGAGCAGTTCTTC	CASRFPGLAGSEQFF